A selection of T cell receptor beta chains follows, all from one sample in a study of OX40 agonist ivuxolimab in advanced cancers. Measured with immunoSEQ multiplex PCR; TCRdb has only the in-frame clones, and not every one. The data hold tens of thousands of clones, with around 86% observed a single time. Specimen: CD4+ or CD8+ T cells sorted from blood, collected in a trial of the OX40 agonist ivuxolimab. The receptors shown here come from an adult with an advanced solid tumor such as melanoma, head and neck, liver or kidney cancer. Each CDR3 is given with its conserved first and last residue. The D gene is left open where the match is weak. Size is stated for part of the rows, as once, few or many counts, or as a class when the clone is expanded.

size: .
J: TRBJ2-5
V: TRBV7-8
D: .
DNA: TGTGCCAGCAGCTTCGACTACAGACAAGAGACCCAGTACTTC
CDR3: CASSFDYRQETQYF

size: large
J: TRBJ2-7
V: TRBV7-8
D: .
DNA: TGTGCCAGCAGCTTGACGGGCCTGAGCGAGCAGTACTTC
CDR3: CASSLTGLSEQYF

size: .
J: TRBJ2-3
V: TRBV2
D: .
DNA: TGTGCCAGCAGTGCCAGAGGGGAGAGGGCAGATACGCAGTATTTT
CDR3: CASSARGERADTQYF

size: .
J: TRBJ1-1
V: TRBV19
D: TRBD1
DNA: TGTGCCAGTAGTACGCCGGGACAGAGCACTGAAGCTTTCTTT
CDR3: CASSTPGQSTEAFF

size: .
J: TRBJ2-3
V: TRBV5-7
D: .
DNA: TGTGCCAGCAGCGAGGGGACACTCAGTAGCACAGATACGCAGTATTTT
CDR3: CASSEGTLSSTDTQYF

size: .
J: TRBJ2-3
V: TRBV9
D: .
DNA: TGTGCCAGCAGCGTAGGAGGGACAGATACGCAGTATTTT
CDR3: CASSVGGTDTQYF

size: .
J: TRBJ1-4
V: TRBV2
D: .
DNA: TGTGCCAGCAAGTCCCCGGGCCTCGGTACTGAAAAACTGTTTTTT
CDR3: CASKSPGLGTEKLFF

size: .
J: TRBJ2-7
V: TRBV5-1
D: TRBD2
DNA: TGCGCCAGCAGCCATGGGACTAGCGGGAGAGGCGACGAGCAGTACTTC
CDR3: CASSHGTSGRGDEQYF

size: .
J: TRBJ1-5
V: TRBV6-1
D: .
DNA: TGTGCCAGCAGCATAATGGGGAACCAGCCCCAGCATTTT
CDR3: CASSIMGNQPQHF

size: .
J: TRBJ2-1
V: TRBV27
D: .
DNA: TGTGCCAGCAGTTTATCCCTAGCTAACTATGAGCAGTTCTTC
CDR3: CASSLSLANYEQFF

size: .
J: TRBJ2-1
V: TRBV9
D: TRBD2
DNA: TGTGCCAGCAGCCCTTTTGGGGGAGGGAAGGATGAGCAGTTCTTC
CDR3: CASSPFGGGKDEQFF

size: .
J: TRBJ2-7
V: TRBV6-5
D: TRBD2
DNA: TGTGCCAGCAGTTCCCCCTGGCGGGAGGGAACCTACGAGCAGTACTTC
CDR3: CASSSPWREGTYEQYF

size: .
J: TRBJ2-7
V: TRBV7-6
D: .
DNA: TGTGCCAGCAGCCTAGAGGGGGGTTGGACCTACGAGCAGTACTTC
CDR3: CASSLEGGWTYEQYF

size: few
J: TRBJ1-1
V: TRBV6-6
D: TRBD1
DNA: TGTGCCAGCAGTTACTCGGGACAGGGCAGACCTGAAGCTTTCTTT
CDR3: CASSYSGQGRPEAFF

size: .
J: TRBJ2-1
V: TRBV9
D: TRBD1
DNA: TGTGCCAGCAGCGTAGAGGGGGCGCGGGATGAGCAGTTCTTC
CDR3: CASSVEGARDEQFF

size: .
J: TRBJ1-5
V: TRBV7-9
D: TRBD1
DNA: TGTGCCAGCAGTCCACAGGGGGCGGGCAATCAGCCCCAGCATTTT
CDR3: CASSPQGAGNQPQHF

size: .
J: TRBJ1-4
V: TRBV7-2
D: .
DNA: TGTGCCAGCAGCTACCTCGGTTCATATGAAAAACTGTTTTTT
CDR3: CASSYLGSYEKLFF

size: .
J: TRBJ2-3
V: TRBV11-2
D: .
DNA: TGTGCCAGCAGCGGGGGGGCCCAGCGAAATCCGACAGATACGCAGTATTTT
CDR3: CASSGGAQRNPTDTQYF

size: .
J: TRBJ2-2
V: TRBV7-6
D: .
DNA: TGTGCCAGCAGCCGGACCGTGGTCCTGAACACCGGGGAGCTGTTTTTT
CDR3: CASSRTVVLNTGELFF

size: .
J: TRBJ2-7
V: TRBV7-9
D: .
DNA: TGTGCCAGCAGCCCAGCTACAGGGAGCTACGAGCAGTACTTC
CDR3: CASSPATGSYEQYF

size: few
J: TRBJ2-1
V: TRBV13
D: .
DNA: TGTGCCAGCAGCTTGTGGGGAGGCGATGAGCAGTTCTTC
CDR3: CASSLWGGDEQFF

size: .
J: TRBJ2-7
V: TRBV9
D: TRBD1
DNA: TGTGCCAGCAGCGTCGGGACAGAAGCCTACGAGCAGTACTTC
CDR3: CASSVGTEAYEQYF

size: .
J: TRBJ2-1
V: TRBV4-2
D: TRBD2
DNA: TGTGCCAGCAGCTACGGGACTAGTGGAAGCAATGAGCAGTTCTTC
CDR3: CASSYGTSGSNEQFF

size: .
J: TRBJ2-1
V: TRBV9
D: TRBD2
DNA: TGTGCCAGCAGCGTGGGACTAGCGGGGTCCAATGAGCAGTTCTTC
CDR3: CASSVGLAGSNEQFF

size: .
J: TRBJ2-1
V: TRBV14
D: TRBD2
DNA: TGTGCCAGCAGCGACCGGGGGGGTACTTACAATGAGCAGTTCTTC
CDR3: CASSDRGGTYNEQFF

size: .
J: TRBJ1-1
V: TRBV27
D: .
DNA: TGTGCCAGCAGACCGGTCACAGCTCCTGAAGCTTTCTTT
CDR3: CASRPVTAPEAFF

size: .
J: TRBJ2-7
V: TRBV7-8
D: .
DNA: TGTGCCAGCAGCTTGGGTTCCGCGGCGGGCGAGCAGTACTTC
CDR3: CASSLGSAAGEQYF

size: .
J: TRBJ1-2
V: TRBV18
D: .
DNA: TGTGCCAGCTCACCACCGGGGGGCCAACGAAACTATGGCTACACCTTC
CDR3: CASSPPGGQRNYGYTF

size: .
J: TRBJ2-1
V: TRBV18
D: TRBD2
DNA: TGTGCCAGCTCACCAGTAATAGCGGGGGACGCCTACAATGAGCAGTTCTTC
CDR3: CASSPVIAGDAYNEQFF

size: .
J: TRBJ2-7
V: TRBV7-2
D: TRBD2
DNA: TGTGCCAGCAGCTTAGCGGGAGGGGTCTACGAGCAGTACTTC
CDR3: CASSLAGGVYEQYF

size: .
J: TRBJ2-7
V: TRBV9
D: TRBD1
DNA: TGTGCCAGCAGCGTAGGCCCAGGGGGCTACGAGCAGTACTTC
CDR3: CASSVGPGGYEQYF

size: few
J: TRBJ1-1
V: TRBV14
D: .
DNA: TGTGCCAGCAGCCATCAAGGGGGCACTGAAGCTTTCTTT
CDR3: CASSHQGGTEAFF

size: few
J: TRBJ2-2
V: TRBV19
D: .
DNA: TGTGCCAGTAGTATTCTAGCGAACACCGGGGAGCTGTTTTTT
CDR3: CASSILANTGELFF

size: .
J: TRBJ2-1
V: TRBV18
D: TRBD1
DNA: TGTGCCAGCTCACCCGGGACAGGGGCCTACAATGAGCAGTTCTTC
CDR3: CASSPGTGAYNEQFF

size: .
J: TRBJ1-2
V: TRBV6-5
D: TRBD1
DNA: TGTGCCAGCAGTTCCCCGGGACAGGGTAACTATGGCTACACCTTC
CDR3: CASSSPGQGNYGYTF

size: .
J: TRBJ2-2
V: TRBV19
D: .
DNA: TGTGCCAGTAGTATGGCACCGAACACCGGGGAGCTGTTTTTT
CDR3: CASSMAPNTGELFF

size: .
J: TRBJ2-1
V: TRBV27
D: .
DNA: TGTGCCAGCAGTCCCGGGACAAGAGGTAACAATGAGCAGTTCTTC
CDR3: CASSPGTRGNNEQFF

size: few
J: TRBJ1-1
V: TRBV4-3
D: .
DNA: TGCGCCAGCAGCCAAGGGAGGGTAGAGGGTGAAGCTTTCTTT
CDR3: CASSQGRVEGEAFF

size: .
J: TRBJ1-1
V: TRBV27
D: TRBD1
DNA: TGTGCCAGCAAACCGGTGACAGGGGGCACTGAAGCTTTCTTT
CDR3: CASKPVTGGTEAFF

size: .
J: TRBJ1-1
V: TRBV4-3
D: .
DNA: TGCGCCAGCAGCCAAGATCCCACGGGGGTGGCGAACACTGAAGCTTTCTTT
CDR3: CASSQDPTGVANTEAFF

size: .
J: TRBJ1-1
V: TRBV10-1
D: .
DNA: TGCGCCAGCAGTGAGTCAGACTTCACTGAAGCTTTCTTT
CDR3: CASSESDFTEAFF

size: .
J: TRBJ1-5
V: TRBV2
D: TRBD1
DNA: TGTGCCAGAGAGACAGGGAGGAAGCCCCAGCATTTT
CDR3: CARETGRKPQHF

size: .
J: TRBJ2-1
V: TRBV11-2
D: TRBD2
DNA: TGTGCCAGCAGCCCATTAGCGGGGGGGGCCTCCAATGAGCAGTTCTTC
CDR3: CASSPLAGGASNEQFF

size: .
J: TRBJ2-7
V: TRBV6-6
D: TRBD2
DNA: TGTGCCAGCAGTCCCCTAGCGGGAGGGCCCTACGAGCAGTACTTC
CDR3: CASSPLAGGPYEQYF

size: .
J: TRBJ2-3
V: TRBV5-6
D: TRBD2
DNA: TGTGCCAGCAGCGAGGGACTAGCGGGAGTTTTTTATACGCAGTATTTT
CDR3: CASSEGLAGVFYTQYF

size: once
J: TRBJ2-1
V: TRBV9
D: .
DNA: TGTGCCAGCAGCGAGTCCGGAGACTCCTACAATGAGCAGTTCTTC
CDR3: CASSESGDSYNEQFF

size: once
J: TRBJ2-3
V: TRBV5-4
D: .
DNA: TGTGCCAGCAGTCGACAGCCCACAGATACGCAGTATTTT
CDR3: CASSRQPTDTQYF